The rows below give T cell receptor beta chains drawn from one sample of a study of blood T cell repertoires in COVID-19. Data came from immunoSEQ multiplex PCR; TCRdb stores just in-frame clones and leaves some out. The repertoire consists of 390,000 or so clones, with roughly 89% occurring once and the leading ten covering more than 1.4%. Sequencing was done on a sample of peripheral blood. All receptors come from a woman aged 30 to 39 with active or convalescent COVID-19. Both conserved end residues are part of each CDR3. The order of the fields is J gene, clone size, D gene, V gene, CDR3 protein, CDR3 DNA. D genes are given only for firm matches. Size is omitted from some rows. Given values are once, few, many or a class for expanded clones.

J gene: TRBJ1-5; clone size: -; D gene: -; V gene: TRBV5-4; CDR3 protein: CASSLEPTSDQPQHF; CDR3 DNA: TGTGCCAGCAGCTTGGAACCGACAAGTGATCAGCCCCAGCATTTT
J gene: TRBJ1-5; clone size: -; D gene: TRBD1; V gene: TRBV5-1; CDR3 protein: CASSLTGAHNQPQHF; CDR3 DNA: TGCGCCAGCAGCTTAACAGGGGCGCACAATCAGCCCCAGCATTTT
J gene: TRBJ1-2; clone size: -; D gene: -; V gene: TRBV27; CDR3 protein: CASSPTTNYGYTF; CDR3 DNA: TGTGCCAGCAGCCCGACAACTAACTATGGCTACACCTTC
J gene: TRBJ1-5; clone size: -; D gene: TRBD1; V gene: TRBV18; CDR3 protein: CASSPPVQGASQPQHF; CDR3 DNA: TGTGCCAGCTCACCACCCGTACAGGGGGCAAGTCAGCCCCAGCATTTT
J gene: TRBJ2-3; clone size: -; D gene: TRBD2; V gene: TRBV5-1; CDR3 protein: CASSFSGLARPDTQYF; CDR3 DNA: TGCGCCAGCAGCTTTAGTGGACTAGCCCGCCCAGATACGCAGTATTTT
J gene: TRBJ2-3; clone size: -; D gene: TRBD2; V gene: TRBV10-3; CDR3 protein: CAISESPTSGQDTQYF; CDR3 DNA: TGTGCCATCAGTGAGTCCCCTACTAGCGGGCAGGATACGCAGTATTTT
J gene: TRBJ1-2; clone size: -; D gene: TRBD1; V gene: TRBV13; CDR3 protein: CASSFGQGHGYTF; CDR3 DNA: TGTGCCAGCAGCTTTGGACAGGGCCATGGCTACACCTTC
J gene: TRBJ1-1; clone size: -; D gene: TRBD1; V gene: TRBV25-1; CDR3 protein: CASSDWDRENTEAFF; CDR3 DNA: TGTGCCAGCAGTGATTGGGACAGAGAGAACACTGAAGCTTTCTTT
J gene: TRBJ2-7; clone size: once; D gene: TRBD1; V gene: TRBV5-5; CDR3 protein: CASSFAPGGQGMYEQYF; CDR3 DNA: TGTGCCAGCAGCTTCGCCCCTGGGGGACAGGGTATGTACGAGCAGTACTTC
J gene: TRBJ1-4; clone size: once; D gene: -; V gene: TRBV4-1; CDR3 protein: CASSQDPSGGAVEKLFF; CDR3 DNA: TGCGCCAGCAGCCAAGATCCCTCTGGTGGGGCGGTTGAAAAACTGTTTTTT
J gene: TRBJ1-6; clone size: -; D gene: -; V gene: TRBV6-1; CDR3 protein: CASSLTVNSPLHF; CDR3 DNA: TGTGCCAGCAGTCTAACGGTGAATTCACCCCTCCACTTT
J gene: TRBJ2-3; clone size: -; D gene: TRBD2; V gene: TRBV7-6; CDR3 protein: CASSTWTSGATDTQYF; CDR3 DNA: TGTGCCAGCAGCACCTGGACTAGCGGGGCGACAGATACGCAGTATTTT
J gene: TRBJ2-2; clone size: -; D gene: -; V gene: TRBV2; CDR3 protein: CASTGLPNTGELFF; CDR3 DNA: TGTGCCAGCACAGGGCTTCCGAACACCGGGGAGCTGTTTTTT
J gene: TRBJ1-4; clone size: -; D gene: TRBD1; V gene: TRBV19; CDR3 protein: CASSMGQGGEKLFF; CDR3 DNA: TGTGCCAGTAGTATGGGACAGGGGGGCGAAAAACTGTTTTTT
J gene: TRBJ1-3; clone size: once; D gene: TRBD1; V gene: TRBV19; CDR3 protein: CASSAQGNGNTIYF; CDR3 DNA: TGTGCCAGTAGTGCACAGGGGAATGGAAACACCATATATTTT
J gene: TRBJ2-2; clone size: -; D gene: TRBD2; V gene: TRBV3-1/TRBV3-2; CDR3 protein: CASSQTSGAGELFF; CDR3 DNA: TGTGCCAGCAGCCAAACTAGCGGGGCCGGGGAGCTGTTTTTT
J gene: TRBJ1-5; clone size: few; D gene: -; V gene: TRBV27; CDR3 protein: CASSLLGDQPQHF; CDR3 DNA: TGTGCCAGCAGTTTATTAGGAGATCAGCCCCAGCATTTT
J gene: TRBJ2-3; clone size: -; D gene: -; V gene: TRBV10-3; CDR3 protein: CAISQGTSTDTQYF; CDR3 DNA: TGTGCCATCTCGCAGGGCACTAGCACAGATACGCAGTATTTT
J gene: TRBJ2-7; clone size: -; D gene: TRBD1; V gene: TRBV19; CDR3 protein: CASSAPRDSRDEQYF; CDR3 DNA: TGTGCCAGTAGTGCTCCCAGGGACAGTCGGGACGAGCAGTACTTC
J gene: TRBJ1-5; clone size: few; D gene: -; V gene: TRBV6-5; CDR3 protein: CASTGGLNQPQHF; CDR3 DNA: TGTGCCAGCACGGGAGGGCTTAATCAGCCCCAGCATTTT
J gene: TRBJ1-2; clone size: few; D gene: -; V gene: TRBV10-2; CDR3 protein: CASSESGGSGYGYTF; CDR3 DNA: TGCGCCAGCAGTGAGTCGGGAGGGTCCGGCTATGGCTACACCTTC
J gene: TRBJ1-3; clone size: -; D gene: -; V gene: TRBV2; CDR3 protein: CASKLQVPSSGNTIYF; CDR3 DNA: TGTGCCAGCAAGCTACAGGTTCCAAGCTCTGGAAACACCATATATTTT
J gene: TRBJ1-2; clone size: -; D gene: TRBD1; V gene: TRBV5-6; CDR3 protein: CASSYLAAGQGNYGYTF; CDR3 DNA: TGTGCCAGCAGCTACTTAGCTGCGGGACAGGGGAACTATGGCTACACCTTC
J gene: TRBJ1-1; clone size: many; D gene: TRBD1; V gene: TRBV3-1/TRBV3-2; CDR3 protein: CASSQGTGGNTEAFF; CDR3 DNA: TGTGCCAGCAGCCAAGGGACAGGGGGGAACACTGAAGCTTTCTTT
J gene: TRBJ2-3; clone size: -; D gene: -; V gene: TRBV30; CDR3 protein: CAWSVMYSGTDTQYF; CDR3 DNA: TGTGCCTGGAGTGTAATGTATTCCGGGACAGATACGCAGTATTTT
J gene: TRBJ1-2; clone size: -; D gene: -; V gene: TRBV3-1/TRBV3-2; CDR3 protein: CASSQDRVPYGYTF; CDR3 DNA: TGTGCCAGCAGCCAAGACAGGGTTCCATATGGCTACACCTTC
J gene: TRBJ1-2; clone size: -; D gene: -; V gene: TRBV7-8; CDR3 protein: CASSPAAFGGGYTF; CDR3 DNA: TGTGCCAGCAGCCCCGCAGCGTTCGGGGGAGGCTACACCTTC
J gene: TRBJ2-2; clone size: -; D gene: -; V gene: TRBV9; CDR3 protein: CASSPQGLSTGELFF; CDR3 DNA: TGTGCCAGCAGCCCCCAAGGACTGTCAACCGGGGAGCTGTTTTTT
J gene: TRBJ1-1; clone size: -; D gene: -; V gene: TRBV7-9; CDR3 protein: CASSPRRGGDTEAFF; CDR3 DNA: TGTGCCAGCAGCCCAAGGAGGGGAGGGGACACTGAAGCTTTCTTT
J gene: TRBJ2-7; clone size: -; D gene: TRBD1; V gene: TRBV4-1; CDR3 protein: CASSQEDRSYEQYF; CDR3 DNA: TGCGCCAGCAGCCAAGAGGACAGGTCCTACGAGCAGTACTTC
J gene: TRBJ2-1; clone size: once; D gene: TRBD2; V gene: TRBV7-9; CDR3 protein: CASSFGLTGGPGNEQFF; CDR3 DNA: TGTGCCAGCAGCTTTGGGCTAACGGGAGGGCCAGGGAATGAGCAGTTCTTC
J gene: TRBJ1-4; clone size: -; D gene: TRBD1; V gene: TRBV6-5; CDR3 protein: CASSPTGVNEKLFF; CDR3 DNA: TGTGCCAGCAGTCCGACAGGGGTGAATGAAAAACTGTTTTTT
J gene: TRBJ1-1; clone size: -; D gene: TRBD1; V gene: TRBV4-1; CDR3 protein: CASSHNGGEDRGAFF; CDR3 DNA: TGCGCCAGCAGCCATAACGGAGGAGAGGACAGGGGAGCTTTCTTT
J gene: TRBJ2-7; clone size: -; D gene: TRBD1; V gene: TRBV19; CDR3 protein: CASSMARTGVEEQYF; CDR3 DNA: TGTGCCAGTAGTATGGCCCGGACAGGGGTTGAAGAGCAGTACTTC
J gene: TRBJ1-1; clone size: -; D gene: -; V gene: TRBV4-2; CDR3 protein: CASSPNTGGEAFF; CDR3 DNA: TGTGCCAGCAGCCCTAACACGGGTGGTGAAGCTTTCTTT
J gene: TRBJ1-5; clone size: -; D gene: -; V gene: TRBV4-1; CDR3 protein: CASSLEGGQLDQPQHF; CDR3 DNA: TGCGCCAGCAGCCTGGAGGGAGGACAATTAGATCAGCCCCAGCATTTT
J gene: TRBJ1-5; clone size: -; D gene: -; V gene: TRBV27; CDR3 protein: CASSWEGGSNQPQHF; CDR3 DNA: TGTGCCAGCAGTTGGGAAGGAGGGTCCAATCAGCCCCAGCATTTT
J gene: TRBJ1-1; clone size: few; D gene: -; V gene: TRBV19; CDR3 protein: CASSPSDRLVPEAFF; CDR3 DNA: TGTGCCAGTAGTCCCTCTGACAGGCTAGTACCCGAAGCTTTCTTT
J gene: TRBJ2-3; clone size: -; D gene: TRBD2; V gene: TRBV9; CDR3 protein: CASSVMRGGSDTQYF; CDR3 DNA: TGTGCCAGCAGCGTAATGCGGGGGGGCTCAGATACGCAGTATTTT
J gene: TRBJ2-5; clone size: -; D gene: TRBD2; V gene: TRBV9; CDR3 protein: CASSVMTSGETQYF; CDR3 DNA: TGTGCCAGCAGCGTAATGACTAGCGGTGAGACCCAGTACTTC
J gene: TRBJ2-1; clone size: -; D gene: TRBD1; V gene: TRBV5-4; CDR3 protein: CASSRTGTYNEQFF; CDR3 DNA: TGTGCCAGCAGTCGGACAGGGACCTACAATGAGCAGTTCTTC
J gene: TRBJ2-1; clone size: -; D gene: -; V gene: TRBV7-9; CDR3 protein: CASSLGVRDGEQFF; CDR3 DNA: TGTGCCAGCAGCTTAGGCGTGCGGGATGGTGAGCAGTTCTTC
J gene: TRBJ1-5; clone size: -; D gene: TRBD1; V gene: TRBV19; CDR3 protein: CASSITGEQPQHF; CDR3 DNA: TGTGCCAGTAGTATAACAGGGGAACAGCCCCAGCATTTT
J gene: TRBJ2-1; clone size: -; D gene: TRBD1; V gene: TRBV29-1; CDR3 protein: CSVEGWDRERYNEQFF; CDR3 DNA: TGCAGCGTTGAAGGCTGGGACAGGGAGAGATACAATGAGCAGTTCTTC
J gene: TRBJ2-3; clone size: -; D gene: TRBD2; V gene: TRBV5-6; CDR3 protein: CASSLVTSGGVGTQYF; CDR3 DNA: TGTGCCAGCAGCTTGGTAACTAGCGGGGGGGTTGGTACGCAGTATTTT